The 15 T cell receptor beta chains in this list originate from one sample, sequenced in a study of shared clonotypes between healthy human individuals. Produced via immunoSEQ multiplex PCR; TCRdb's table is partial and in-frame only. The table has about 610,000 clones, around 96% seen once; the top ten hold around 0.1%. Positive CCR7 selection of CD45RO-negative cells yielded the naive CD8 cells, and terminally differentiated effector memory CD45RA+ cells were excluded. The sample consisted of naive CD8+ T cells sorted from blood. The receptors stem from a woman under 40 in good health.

The CDR3 loop is CASSDSGVYNEQFF. CDR3 sequence (DNA): TGTGCCAGCAGTGATTCGGGGGTCTACAATGAGCAGTTCTTC. The chain is built from TRBV7-2 and TRBJ2-1; tentative D call: TRBD2 (6 bases). With 6 bases removed from V and 3 bases from J, the gap between germline ends came to 12 bases. Germline V gene data show CDR1 as SGHTA and CDR2 as FQGNSA. CDR3 length: 14 residues.

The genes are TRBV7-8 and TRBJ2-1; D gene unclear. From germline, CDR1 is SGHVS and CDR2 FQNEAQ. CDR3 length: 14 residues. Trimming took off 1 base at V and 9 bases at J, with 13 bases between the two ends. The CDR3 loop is CASSLVGVATEQFF. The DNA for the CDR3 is TGTGCCAGCAGCTTAGTTGGGGTAGCCACTGAGCAGTTCTTC.

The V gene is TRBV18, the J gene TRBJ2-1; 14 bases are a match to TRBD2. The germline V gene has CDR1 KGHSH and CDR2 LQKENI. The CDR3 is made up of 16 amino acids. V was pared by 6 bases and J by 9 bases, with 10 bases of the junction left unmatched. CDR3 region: CASSQGTSGSFAEQFF. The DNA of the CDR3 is TGTGCCAGCTCGCAAGGGACTAGCGGGAGTTTTGCTGAGCAGTTCTTC. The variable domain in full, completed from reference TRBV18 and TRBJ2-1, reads NAGVMQNPRHLVRRRGQEARLRCSPMKGHSHVYWYRQLPEEGLKFMVYLQKENIIDESGMPKERFSAEFPKEGPSILRIQQVVRGDSAAYFCASSQGTSGSFAEQFFGPGTRLTVL.

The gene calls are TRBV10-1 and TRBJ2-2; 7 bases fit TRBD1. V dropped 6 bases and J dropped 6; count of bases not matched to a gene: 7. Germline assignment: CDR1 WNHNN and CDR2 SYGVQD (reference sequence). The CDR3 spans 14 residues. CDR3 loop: CASRETGSAGELFF. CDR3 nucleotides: TGCGCCAGCAGGGAGACAGGGTCGGCCGGGGAGCTGTTTTTT.

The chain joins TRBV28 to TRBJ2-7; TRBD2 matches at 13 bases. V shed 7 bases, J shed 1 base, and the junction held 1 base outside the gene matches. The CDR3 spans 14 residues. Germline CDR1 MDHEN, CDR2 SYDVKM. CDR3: CASKLAGGSYEQYF. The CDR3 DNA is TGTGCCAGCAAACTAGCGGGAGGGTCCTACGAGCAGTACTTC.

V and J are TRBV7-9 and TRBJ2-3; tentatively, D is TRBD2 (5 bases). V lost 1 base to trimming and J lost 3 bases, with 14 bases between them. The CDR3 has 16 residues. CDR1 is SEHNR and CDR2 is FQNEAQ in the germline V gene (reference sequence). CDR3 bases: TGTGCCAGCAGCTTAGTGCGAGCGGATATTACAGATACGCAGTATTTT. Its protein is CASSLVRADITDTQYF.

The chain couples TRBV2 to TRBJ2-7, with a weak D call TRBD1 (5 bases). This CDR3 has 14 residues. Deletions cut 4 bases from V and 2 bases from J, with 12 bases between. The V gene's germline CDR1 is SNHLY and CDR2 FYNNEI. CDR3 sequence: CASSGKGPPYEQYF. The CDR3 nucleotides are TGTGCCAGCAGTGGTAAGGGGCCACCCTACGAGCAGTACTTC.

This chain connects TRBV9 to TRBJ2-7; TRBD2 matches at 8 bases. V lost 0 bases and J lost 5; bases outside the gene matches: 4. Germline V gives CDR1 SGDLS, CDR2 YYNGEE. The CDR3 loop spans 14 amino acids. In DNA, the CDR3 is TGTGCCAGCAGCGTAGCGGGAGGGTCGCACGAGCAGTACTTC. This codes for CASSVAGGSHEQYF.

This CDR3 is CSVDPTGNLYNEQFF. The CDR3 DNA is TGCAGCGTTGACCCGACAGGGAACCTCTACAATGAGCAGTTCTTC. V is TRBV29-1 and J is TRBJ2-1; 7 bases fit TRBD1. Germline CDR1 reads SQVTM; CDR2 reads ANQGSEA. This CDR3 is 15 amino acids long. V lost 3 bases, J lost 3 bases, and 8 bases stayed unmatched.

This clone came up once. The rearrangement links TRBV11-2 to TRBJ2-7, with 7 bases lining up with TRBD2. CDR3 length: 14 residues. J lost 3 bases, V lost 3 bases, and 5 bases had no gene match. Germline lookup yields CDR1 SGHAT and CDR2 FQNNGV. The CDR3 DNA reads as TGTGCCAGCAGCTTTTCGGGAGGTCTCTACGAGCAGTACTTC. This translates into CASSFSGGLYEQYF.

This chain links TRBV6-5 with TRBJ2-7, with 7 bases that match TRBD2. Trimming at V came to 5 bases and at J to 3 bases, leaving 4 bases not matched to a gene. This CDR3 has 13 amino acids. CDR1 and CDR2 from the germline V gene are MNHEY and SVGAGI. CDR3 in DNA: TGTGCCAGCAGTGGGGGGAGGGACTACGAGCAGTACTTC. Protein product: CASSGGRDYEQYF.

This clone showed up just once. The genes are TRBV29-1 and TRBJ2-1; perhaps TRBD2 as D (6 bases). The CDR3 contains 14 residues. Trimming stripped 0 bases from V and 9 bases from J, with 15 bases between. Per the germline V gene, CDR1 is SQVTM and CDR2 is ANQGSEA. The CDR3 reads CSVEDGSFAGEQFF. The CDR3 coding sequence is TGCAGCGTTGAAGACGGGAGTTTTGCGGGTGAGCAGTTCTTC.

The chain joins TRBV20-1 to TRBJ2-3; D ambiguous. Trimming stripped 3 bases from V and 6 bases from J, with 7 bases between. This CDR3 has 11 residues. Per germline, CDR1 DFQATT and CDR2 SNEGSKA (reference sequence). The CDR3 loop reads CSARGLDTQYF. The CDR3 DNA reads TGCAGTGCTAGGGGGTTGGATACGCAGTATTTT.

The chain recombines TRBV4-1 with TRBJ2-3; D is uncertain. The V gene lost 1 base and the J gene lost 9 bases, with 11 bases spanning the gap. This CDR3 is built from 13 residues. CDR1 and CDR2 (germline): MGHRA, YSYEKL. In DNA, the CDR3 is TGCGCCAGCAGCCAAGTCCTGGCGGACACGCAGTATTTT. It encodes CASSQVLADTQYF.

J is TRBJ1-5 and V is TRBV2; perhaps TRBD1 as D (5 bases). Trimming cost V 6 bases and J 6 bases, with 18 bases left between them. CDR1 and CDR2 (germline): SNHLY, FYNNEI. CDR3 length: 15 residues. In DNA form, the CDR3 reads TGTGCCAGCAGGGCGGGACTGGGGATCGGTCAGCCCCAGCATTTT. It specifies CASRAGLGIGQPQHF.